This T cell receptor beta chain was identified during a study of T cell responses to AZD1222 COVID-19 vaccine. Whole-study results and caveats: Donors in the cohort were predominantly white British and more often female, and clonal diversity was possibly underestimated. CD4 TCRs covered the whole spike, strongest at regions 160-218 and 743-854. Elevations in Spike-specific TCR breadth and depth followed administration of two AZD1222 doses.

Remarks on this clone: Its antigen is unknown.

CDR1 is SGHDN and CDR2 is FVKESK in the germline V gene. This CDR3 is built from 15 residues. V gave up 2 bases and J gave up 3 bases, with 14 bases separating them. Clones were read by immunoSEQ multiplex PCR, and TCRdb kept only the in-frame ones, dropping some. The profile shows around 180,000 clones, approximately 94% of them singletons. Second-dose schedules of about 4 or about 12 weeks were combined. The TCR sequence derives from an adult who received the AZD1222 COVID-19 vaccine. The V call is TRBV14, the J call TRBJ2-7; perhaps D is TRBD1 or TRBD2 (5 bases each). The sequencing here drew on peripheral blood, taken 28 days after the second AZD1222 dose. The CDR3: CASSQFGDPLYEQYF. The CDR3 DNA reads TGTGCCAGCAGCCAATTTGGGGACCCACTCTACGAGCAGTACTTC.